The present entry profiles one TCR beta chain with its context. Its antigen is as yet unknown. CDR1 SGHTS and CDR2 YDEGEE come from the germline V gene. This CDR3 has 13 residues. V lost 4 bases, J lost 7 bases, and 7 bases stayed unmatched. The sample is drawn from a study of T cell responses to AZD1222 COVID-19 vaccine. Sequencing used immunoSEQ multiplex PCR; TCRdb keeps in-frame clones, though not all of them. Of about 140,000 clones detected, 93% appear once; the ten largest clones hold more than 0.7%. Study results and caveats: When two AZD1222 doses had been given, Spike-specific TCR breadth and depth rose. Donors were largely white British and mainly female; clonal diversity was possibly underestimated. Among AZD1222 vaccinees, only five or six were seropositive at baseline.

The material sequenced was peripheral blood, taken on day 0 of MenACWY control vaccination. The chain uses TRBV5-8 and TRBJ1-2; TRBD1 matches 7 bases. The clonotype originates from an adult in good health. CDR3 in amino acids: CASSAGQAFGYTF. The CDR3 nucleotides read TGTGCCAGCAGCGCCGGACAGGCTTTTGGCTACACCTTC. The entire variable domain, with the rest obtained from reference TRBV5-8 and TRBJ1-2, is as follows: EAGVTQSPTHLIKTRGQQATLRCSPISGHTSVYWYQQALGLGLQFLLWYDEGEERNRGNFPPRFSGRQFPNYSSELNVNALELEDSALYLCASSAGQAFGYTFGSGTRLTVV.